This TCR beta chain was observed in a study of T cell responses to AZD1222 COVID-19 vaccine. Study findings and constraints: It was only 6 or 7 AZD1222 recipients who were seropositive at baseline. Increased Spike-specific TCR breadth and depth were observed after two AZD1222 doses.

As regards this clone: Its antigen is undetermined.

TCRdb's table, derived via immunoSEQ multiplex PCR, lists solely in-frame clones and lacks some. Among about 93,000 clones, 85% to 90% were seen once, and the ten largest hold under 3%. The CDR3 length is 15 residues. Per germline, CDR1 MNHEY and CDR2 SVGEGT. V was pared by 6 bases and J by 0 bases, with 14 bases between. The rearrangement uses TRBV6-2 or TRBV6-3 and TRBJ1-1; D remains unclear. The TCR sequence derives from an adult who received the AZD1222 COVID-19 vaccine. Specimen: peripheral blood, collected 28 days after the second AZD1222 dose. The CDR3 DNA sequence: TGTGCCAGCAGCCCTACTGGGAACATGAACACTGAAGCTTTCTTT. It is translated as CASSPTGNMNTEAFF.